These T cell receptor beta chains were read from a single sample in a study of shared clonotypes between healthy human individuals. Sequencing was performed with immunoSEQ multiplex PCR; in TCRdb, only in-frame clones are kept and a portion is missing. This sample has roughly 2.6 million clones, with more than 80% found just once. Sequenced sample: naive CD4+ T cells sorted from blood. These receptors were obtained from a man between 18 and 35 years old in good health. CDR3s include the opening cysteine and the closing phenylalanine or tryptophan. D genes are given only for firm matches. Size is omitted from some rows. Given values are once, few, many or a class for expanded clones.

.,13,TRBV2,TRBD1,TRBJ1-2,CASSWGQGEGYTF,TGTGCCAGCAGTTGGGGACAGGGGGAAGGCTACACCTTC
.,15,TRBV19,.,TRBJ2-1,CASSIDGVTNNEQFF,TGTGCCAGTAGTATAGATGGGGTCACGAACAATGAGCAGTTCTTC
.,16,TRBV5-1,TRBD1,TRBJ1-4,CASSWDRAATNEKLFF,TGCGCCAGCAGCTGGGACAGGGCTGCAACTAATGAAAAACTGTTTTTT
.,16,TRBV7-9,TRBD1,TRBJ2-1,CASSRLRGLGDNEQFF,TGTGCCAGCAGCCGTCTTAGGGGGCTCGGGGACAATGAGCAGTTCTTC
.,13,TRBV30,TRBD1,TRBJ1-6,CAWQGQTNSPLHF,TGTGCCTGGCAGGGACAGACCAATTCACCCCTCCACTTT
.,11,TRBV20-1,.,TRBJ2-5,CSARDRETQYF,TGCAGTGCTAGAGATCGTGAGACCCAGTACTTC
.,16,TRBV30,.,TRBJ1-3,CAWTPLGGAPGNTIYF,TGTGCCTGGACCCCCCTGGGGGGCGCGCCTGGAAACACCATATATTTT
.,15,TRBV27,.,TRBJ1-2,CASSLSPGANYGYTF,TGTGCCAGCAGTTTGTCTCCAGGGGCGAACTATGGCTACACCTTC
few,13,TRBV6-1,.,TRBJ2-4,CASSERMKNIQYF,TGTGCCAGCAGTGAAAGGATGAAAAACATTCAGTACTTC
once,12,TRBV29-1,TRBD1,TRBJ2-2,CSVHRGTGELFF,TGCAGCGTACACAGGGGAACCGGGGAGCTGTTTTTT
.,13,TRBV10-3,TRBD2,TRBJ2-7,CATYGGGTYEQYF,TGTGCCACCTACGGCGGGGGGACCTACGAGCAGTACTTC
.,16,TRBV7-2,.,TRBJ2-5,CASSRGHGEGMETQYF,TGTGCCAGCAGCCGTGGACATGGAGAAGGAATGGAGACCCAGTACTTC
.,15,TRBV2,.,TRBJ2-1,CASQIEGGLGNEQFF,TGTGCCAGCCAGATAGAGGGAGGTTTAGGAAATGAGCAGTTCTTC
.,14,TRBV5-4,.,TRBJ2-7,CASSFPGRGYEQYF,TGTGCCAGCAGCTTTCCGGGACGGGGCTACGAGCAGTACTTC
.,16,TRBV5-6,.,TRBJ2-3,CASNTFSRGFTDTQYF,TGTGCCAGCAACACATTTAGCAGGGGCTTCACAGATACGCAGTATTTT
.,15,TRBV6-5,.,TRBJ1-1,CASTPLSRANTEAFF,TGTGCCAGCACCCCCCTCAGCCGGGCGAACACTGAAGCTTTCTTT
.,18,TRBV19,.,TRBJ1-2,CASSRGGSDGGGYYGYTF,TGTGCCAGTAGTAGGGGCGGGTCCGACGGCGGGGGGTACTATGGCTACACCTTC
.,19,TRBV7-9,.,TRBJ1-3,CASSLALGRIPHSGNTIYF,TGTGCCAGCAGCTTAGCGCTTGGGAGAATCCCACACTCTGGAAACACCATATATTTT
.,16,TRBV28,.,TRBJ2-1,CASSPPRPGSLREQFF,TGTGCCAGCAGTCCCCCCAGGCCAGGAAGTCTGCGTGAGCAGTTCTTC
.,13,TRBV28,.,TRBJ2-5,CASSPLPQETQYF,TGTGCCAGCAGTCCCCTTCCCCAAGAGACCCAGTACTTC
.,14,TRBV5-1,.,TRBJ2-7,CASSLNTPSYEQYF,TGCGCCAGCAGCTTGAACACACCCAGCTACGAGCAGTACTTC
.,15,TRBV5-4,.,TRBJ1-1,CASSSGTGKGTEAFF,TGTGCCAGCAGCTCTGGGACGGGTAAGGGCACTGAAGCTTTCTTT
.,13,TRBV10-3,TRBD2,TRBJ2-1,CAIGLAGVNEQFF,TGTGCCATCGGCCTAGCGGGGGTAAATGAGCAGTTCTTC
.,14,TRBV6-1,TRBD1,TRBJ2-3,CASSWTGSHPLQYF,TGTGCCAGCAGTTGGACAGGGTCCCACCCCCTGCAGTATTTT
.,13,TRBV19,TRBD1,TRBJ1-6,CASGQDYNSPLHF,TGTGCCAGCGGACAGGACTATAATTCACCCCTCCACTTT
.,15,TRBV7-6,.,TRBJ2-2,CASSSWTQNTGELFF,TGTGCCAGCAGCTCCTGGACTCAGAACACCGGGGAGCTGTTTTTT
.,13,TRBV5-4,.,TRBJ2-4,CASSLGAKNIQYF,TGTGCCAGCAGCTTGGGAGCCAAAAACATTCAGTACTTC
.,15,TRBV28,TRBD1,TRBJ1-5,CASTGTGSGNQPQHF,TGTGCCAGCACTGGGACAGGGTCTGGCAATCAGCCCCAGCATTTT
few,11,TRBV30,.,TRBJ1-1,CAWRLNTEAFF,TGTGCCTGGAGATTGAACACTGAAGCTTTCTTT
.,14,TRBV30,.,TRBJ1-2,CAVPPGHFNYGYTF,TGTGCCGTACCACCGGGACACTTTAACTATGGCTACACCTTC
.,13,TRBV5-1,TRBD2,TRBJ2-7,CASSLSGNYEQYF,TGCGCCAGCAGCTTAAGCGGGAACTACGAGCAGTACTTC
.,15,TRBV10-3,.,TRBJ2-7,CAISESGVVPYEQYF,TGTGCCATCAGTGAGTCGGGGGTTGTCCCCTACGAGCAGTACTTC
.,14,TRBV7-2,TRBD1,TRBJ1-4,CASSLQGAEEKLFF,TGTGCCAGCAGCTTACAGGGGGCTGAGGAAAAACTGTTTTTT
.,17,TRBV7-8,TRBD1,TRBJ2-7,CASSLGGQGTRSYEQYF,TGTGCCAGCAGCTTAGGGGGACAGGGGACTCGGTCCTACGAGCAGTACTTC
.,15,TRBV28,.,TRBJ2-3,CASSLGQISTDTQYF,TGTGCCAGCAGTTTAGGACAGATTAGCACAGATACGCAGTATTTT
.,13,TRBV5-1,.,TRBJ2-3,CASSVRQSDTQYF,TGCGCCAGCAGCGTAAGGCAATCAGATACGCAGTATTTT
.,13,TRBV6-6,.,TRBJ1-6,CASRFSNNSPLHF,TGTGCCAGCAGGTTCAGTAATAATTCACCCCTCCACTTT
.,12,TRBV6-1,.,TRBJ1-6,CASGQTNSPLHF,TGTGCCAGCGGACAGACGAATTCACCCCTCCACTTT
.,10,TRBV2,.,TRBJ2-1,CASSANEQFF,TGTGCCAGCAGTGCTAATGAGCAGTTCTTC
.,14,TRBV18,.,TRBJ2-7,CASSPRQPPVEQYF,TGTGCCAGCTCACCACGACAACCCCCCGTGGAGCAGTACTTC
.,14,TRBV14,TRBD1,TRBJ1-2,CASSQVKGALGYTF,TGTGCCAGCAGCCAAGTCAAGGGGGCGCTTGGCTACACCTTC
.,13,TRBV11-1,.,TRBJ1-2,CASSPGRGLGYTF,TGTGCCAGCAGCCCCGGCAGGGGACTAGGCTACACCTTC
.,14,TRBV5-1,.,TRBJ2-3,CASRPEGYTDTQYF,TGCGCCAGCAGGCCAGAGGGATACACAGATACGCAGTATTTT
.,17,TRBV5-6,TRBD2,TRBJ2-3,CASSLSSSAGNTDTQYF,TGTGCCAGCAGCTTGTCCTCGTCAGCGGGGAACACAGATACGCAGTATTTT
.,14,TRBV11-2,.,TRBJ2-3,CASSLRQPKDTQYF,TGTGCCAGCAGCTTACGGCAGCCTAAAGATACGCAGTATTTT
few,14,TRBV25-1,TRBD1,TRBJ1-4,CASSLTGPVEKLFF,TGTGCCAGCAGCCTGACAGGGCCGGTGGAAAAACTGTTTTTT
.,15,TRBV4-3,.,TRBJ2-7,CASSPDGTYSYEQYF,TGCGCCAGCAGCCCCGACGGGACGTACTCCTACGAGCAGTACTTC
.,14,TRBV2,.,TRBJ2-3,CAGGWGFGTDTQYF,TGTGCCGGCGGGTGGGGGTTTGGCACAGATACGCAGTATTTT
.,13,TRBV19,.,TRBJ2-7,CASSDKASYEQYF,TGTGCCAGCAGTGACAAAGCTTCCTACGAGCAGTACTTC
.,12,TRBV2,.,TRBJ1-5,CASSVIIQPQHF,TGTGCCAGCAGTGTTATTATACAGCCCCAGCATTTT
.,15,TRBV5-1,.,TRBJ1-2,CASSLFGGTNYGYTF,TGCGCCAGCAGCTTGTTCGGAGGGACTAACTATGGCTACACCTTC
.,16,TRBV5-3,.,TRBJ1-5,CARSFLMGWGGQPQHF,TGTGCCAGAAGCTTTCTGATGGGTTGGGGAGGACAGCCCCAGCATTTT
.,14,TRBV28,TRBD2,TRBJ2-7,CASNERTSGGPWYF,TGTGCCAGTAATGAAAGGACTAGCGGGGGCCCGTGGTACTTC
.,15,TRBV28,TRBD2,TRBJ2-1,CASSQAGADYNEQFF,TGTGCCAGCAGCCAAGCGGGGGCGGACTACAATGAGCAGTTCTTC